A single sample is the source of the 16 T cell receptor beta chains below, sequenced in a study of blood T cell repertoires in COVID-19. The protocol was immunoSEQ multiplex PCR, while the TCRdb copy is restricted to in-frame clones and leaves out a portion. The repertoire holds under 300,000 clones, with around 85% as singletons. Specimen: peripheral blood. These receptors were obtained from a woman aged 80 or over with acute or convalescent COVID-19.

The chain joins TRBV27 to TRBJ2-1, with D possibly being TRBD1 (6 bases). Germline CDR1 is MNHEY and CDR2 is SMNVEV (reference sequence). The CDR3 loop spans 16 amino acids. Trimming left V 9 bases short and J 0 bases short, with 18 bases between. The CDR3: CASSRPDRLSYNEQFF. The CDR3 region has the DNA TGTGCCAGTTCTCGACCCGACAGGCTCTCCTACAATGAGCAGTTCTTC.

The chain links TRBV7-9 to TRBJ2-7; D possibly corresponds to TRBD1 (6 bases). The CDR3 is 13 residues long. Trimming pared 4 bases from V and 3 bases from J, leaving 10 bases between. Germline V lookup: CDR1 SEHNR, CDR2 FQNEAQ (reference sequence). CDR3 loop: CASSYGQSYEQYF. The DNA for the CDR3 is TGTGCCAGCAGCTACGGACAGAGCTACGAGCAGTACTTC.

The chain couples TRBV28 to TRBJ1-1; a weak D match, TRBD1 (5 bases). The CDR3 runs to 16 residues. Germline-derived CDR1 and CDR2 are MDHEN and SYDVKM. Between the trimmed V and J ends, which lost 7 bases and 1 base, there was a span of 19 bases. The CDR3 DNA reads as TGTGCCAGCATGGGAGGGGCTGAGGTAGAGAACACTGAAGCTTTCTTT. This codes for CASMGGAEVENTEAFF.

In its sample, this clone was seen once. The J gene is TRBJ1-5, the V gene TRBV6-5; possibly TRBD1 for D (6 bases). The CDR3 extends over 13 amino acids. The ends were cut back, 6 bases at V and 4 bases at J, with 10 bases in the middle. The germline V gene encodes CDR1 MNHEY and CDR2 SVGAGI. CDR3 sequence reads: CASSGQNNQPQHF. In DNA form, the CDR3 reads TGTGCCAGCAGCGGACAGAATAATCAGCCCCAGCATTTT.

The chain employs TRBV2 and TRBJ1-5; perhaps TRBD1 as D (5 bases). The CDR3 spans 14 residues. V lost 7 bases and J lost 7, with 17 bases in between. Germline V gene data show CDR1 as SNHLY and CDR2 as FYNNEI. The CDR3 DNA reads as TGTGCCAGCAAGGGGCTGGGGATCGGACAGCCCCAGCATTTT. This encodes CASKGLGIGQPQHF.

The rearrangement joins TRBV6-5 to TRBJ2-2, with a possible D match to TRBD2 (6 bases). Germline CDR1 MNHEY, CDR2 SVGAGI. Trimming took off 6 bases at V and 4 bases at J, with 15 bases between the two ends. This CDR3 is built from 15 residues. The CDR3 spells CASSSRGLSTGELFF. DNA of the CDR3: TGTGCCAGCAGCTCGAGGGGACTTAGCACCGGGGAGCTGTTTTTT.

This clone was recorded a few times. The CDR3 spells CASSLKPRDTEAFF. The DNA for the CDR3 is TGTGCCAGCAGTTTAAAGCCCAGGGATACTGAAGCTTTCTTT. The chain links TRBV28 to TRBJ1-1, with D maybe TRBD1 (5 bases). V lost 2 bases, J lost 5 bases, and 12 bases lay in between. This CDR3 has 14 amino acids. From germline, CDR1 is MDHEN and CDR2 SYDVKM.

V usage is TRBV7-2 and J usage is TRBJ1-6; 7 bases map to TRBD1. Per the germline V gene, CDR1 is SGHTA and CDR2 is FQGNSA. The V segment lost 5 bases and the J segment 9 bases; nucleotides outside the gene matches: 7. The CDR3 has 14 amino acids. The CDR3 DNA sequence: TGTGCCAGCAGCCAAAACAGGGGTGTTTCACCCCTCCACTTT. Translation: CASSQNRGVSPLHF.

This clone was seen a few times. This chain joins TRBV28 and TRBJ1-5; no clear D. Germline V lookup: CDR1 MDHEN, CDR2 SYDVKM. There are 14 residues in the CDR3. V was trimmed by 4 bases and J by 0 bases, leaving 7 bases between them. The CDR3 reads CASSYSNSNQPQHF. CDR3 nucleotide sequence: TGTGCCAGCAGTTATTCCAATAGCAATCAGCCCCAGCATTTT. The full variable domain, with the rest looked up from reference TRBV28 and TRBJ1-5, is DVKVTQSSRYLVKRTGEKVFLECVQDMDHENMFWYRQDPGLGLRLIYFSYDVKMKEKGDIPEGYSVSREKKERFSLILESASTNQTSMYLCASSYSNSNQPQHFGDGTRLSIL.

The CDR3 sequence: CASSPGGPTTYGYTF. In DNA form, the CDR3 reads TGCGCCAGCAGTCCAGGGGGGCCCACGACTTATGGCTACACCTTC. The V and J genes are TRBV5-1 and TRBJ1-2, with 7 nucleotides matching TRBD1. Per the germline V gene, CDR1 is SGHRS and CDR2 is YFSETQ. V dropped 5 bases and J dropped 5; count of bases not matched to a gene: 12. The CDR3 consists of 15 residues. Complete variable domain (other parts from reference TRBV5-1 and TRBJ1-2): KAGVTQTPRYLIKTRGQQVTLSCSPISGHRSVSWYQQTPGQGLQFLFEYFSETQRNKGNFPGRFSGRQFSNSRSEMNVSTLELGDSALYLCASSPGGPTTYGYTFGSGTRLTVV.

V gene TRBV19 combines with J gene TRBJ2-7, with 8 bases aligning to TRBD2. This CDR3 spans 13 amino acids. V trimming: 5 bases; J trimming: 5 bases; junction bases outside the gene matches: 5. CDR1 LNHDA and CDR2 SQIVND come from the germline V gene (reference sequence). The CDR3 sequence is CASSLRGGDEQYF. The CDR3 DNA is TGTGCCAGTAGTCTCCGGGGGGGGGACGAGCAGTACTTC. Full variable domain (missing parts from reference TRBV19 and TRBJ2-7): DGGITQSPKYLFRKEGQNVTLSCEQNLNHDAMYWYRQDPGQGLRLIYYSQIVNDFQKGDIAEGYSVSREKKESFPLTVTSAQKNPTAFYLCASSLRGGDEQYFGPGTRLTVT.

This clone has only one observation. The chain joins TRBV28 to TRBJ1-5; no definite D call. The CDR3 has 13 residues. V dropped 3 bases and J dropped 4 bases, with 7 bases sitting between them. The germline V gene encodes CDR1 MDHEN and CDR2 SYDVKM. The CDR3 DNA follows: TGTGCCAGCAGTTTTGAGGTGAATCAGCCCCAGCATTTT. Translated: CASSFEVNQPQHF.

The chain recombines TRBV2 with TRBJ1-2; 7 positions agree with TRBD1. V lost 6 bases, J lost 3 bases, and 7 bases stayed unmatched. Germline V gives CDR1 SNHLY, CDR2 FYNNEI. The CDR3 runs 14 residues. The DNA for the CDR3 is TGTGCCAGCAGCAGACAGGGCAGGGACTATGGCTACACCTTC. Its translation is CASSRQGRDYGYTF. Full variable domain (rest looked up from reference TRBV2 and TRBJ1-2): EPEVTQTPSHQVTQMGQEVILRCVPISNHLYFYWYRQILGQKVEFLVSFYNNEISEKSEIFDDQFSVERPDGSNFTLKIRSTKLEDSAMYFCASSRQGRDYGYTFGSGTRLTVV.

This sequence joins TRBV7-2 and TRBJ2-2; no reliable D call. The CDR3 is 14 amino acids. Trimming removed 5 bases at V and 6 bases at J, with 13 bases between. From germline, CDR1 is SGHTA and CDR2 FQGNSA. This chain's CDR3 is CASSPTSQPGELFF. As DNA, the CDR3 is TGTGCCAGCAGCCCTACGTCCCAACCCGGGGAGCTGTTTTTT.

The gene calls are TRBV5-1 and TRBJ1-4; a weak D match, TRBD1 (6 bases). Germline V gene lookup returns CDR1 SGHRS and CDR2 YFSETQ. This CDR3 is 14 amino acids long. Trimming left V 4 bases short and J 2 bases short, with 9 bases between. The DNA for the CDR3 is TGCGCCAGCAGCCGGGACATTACTAATGAAAAACTGTTTTTT. Translation gives CASSRDITNEKLFF.

The chain recombines TRBV7-2 with TRBJ2-7; 11 bases are a match to TRBD2. CDR3 length: 18 amino acids. The germline gives CDR1 SGHTA, CDR2 FQGNSA. J lost 5 bases, V lost 5 bases, and 17 bases had no gene match. This chain's CDR3 is CASSPQGRSSGGYDEQYF. The CDR3 DNA follows: TGTGCCAGCAGCCCCCAAGGGCGTTCTAGCGGGGGGTATGACGAGCAGTACTTC.